Given below is one TCR beta chain in context. The germline V gene has CDR1 SGHTA and CDR2 FQGNSA. V shed 5 bases, J shed 2 bases, and the junction held 7 bases outside the gene matches. This CDR3 contains 17 residues. PCR was performed using 60 Vbeta and 13 Jbeta primers. The table came from immunoSEQ multiplex PCR; TCRdb's copy has only in-frame clones and leaves some out. The sample records about 220,000 clones, 82% being singletons. The data were taken from a study of cytomegalovirus exposure and HLA in healthy donors. The source is a middle-aged man in good health and CMV-seropositive. Sequenced sample: PBMCs. The chain has TRBV7-2 and TRBJ2-1, with 12 bases matching TRBD2. The CDR3 spells CASSETSGGGAYNEQFF. CDR3 nucleotides: TGTGCCAGCAGCGAGACTAGCGGGGGCGGGGCCTACAATGAGCAGTTCTTC.